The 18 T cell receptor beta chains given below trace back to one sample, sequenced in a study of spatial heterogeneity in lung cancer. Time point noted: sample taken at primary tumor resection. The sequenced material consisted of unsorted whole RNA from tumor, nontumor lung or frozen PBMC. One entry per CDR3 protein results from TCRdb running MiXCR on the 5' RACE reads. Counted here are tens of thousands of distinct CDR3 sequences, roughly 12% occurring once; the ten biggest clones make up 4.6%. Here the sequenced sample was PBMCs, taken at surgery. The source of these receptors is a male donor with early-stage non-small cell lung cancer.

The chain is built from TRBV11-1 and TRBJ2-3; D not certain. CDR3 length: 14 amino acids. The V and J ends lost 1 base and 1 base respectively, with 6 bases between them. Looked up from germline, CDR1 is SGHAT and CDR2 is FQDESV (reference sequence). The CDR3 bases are TGTGCCAGCAGCTTAGGGTTCGGCACAGATACGCAGTATTTT. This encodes CASSLGFGTDTQYF.

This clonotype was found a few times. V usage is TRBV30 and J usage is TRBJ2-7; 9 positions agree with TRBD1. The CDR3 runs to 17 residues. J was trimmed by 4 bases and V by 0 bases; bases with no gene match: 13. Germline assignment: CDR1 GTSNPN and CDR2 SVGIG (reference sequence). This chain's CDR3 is CAWSVSPLTGGLYEQYF. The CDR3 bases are TGTGCCTGGAGTGTATCCCCCCTTACAGGGGGCTTGTACGAGCAGTACTTC.

The DNA of the CDR3 is TGTGCCAGCAGTCCGGGGACAGTGAACACTGAAGCTTTCTTT. It encodes CASSPGTVNTEAFF. The V call is TRBV12-3 or TRBV12-4, the J call TRBJ1-1; 7 bases fit TRBD1. CDR3 length: 14 amino acids. After removal of 5 bases from V and 0 bases from J, the junction contained 3 bases not matched to a gene.

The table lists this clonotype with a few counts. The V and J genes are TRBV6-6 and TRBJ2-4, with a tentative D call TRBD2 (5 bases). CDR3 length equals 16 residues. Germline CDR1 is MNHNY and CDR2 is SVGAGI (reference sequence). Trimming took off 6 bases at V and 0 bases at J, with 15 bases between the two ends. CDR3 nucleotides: TGTGCCAGCAGCGAAGGACTGGGTCTAGCCAAAAACATTCAGTACTTC. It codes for CASSEGLGLAKNIQYF.

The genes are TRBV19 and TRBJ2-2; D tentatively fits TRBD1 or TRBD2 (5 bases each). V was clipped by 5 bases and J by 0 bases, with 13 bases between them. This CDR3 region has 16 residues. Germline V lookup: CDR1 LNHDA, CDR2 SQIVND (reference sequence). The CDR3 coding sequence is TGTGCCAGTAGTTCCCCCGGGACGGCGAACACCGGGGAGCTGTTTTTT. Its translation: CASSSPGTANTGELFF.

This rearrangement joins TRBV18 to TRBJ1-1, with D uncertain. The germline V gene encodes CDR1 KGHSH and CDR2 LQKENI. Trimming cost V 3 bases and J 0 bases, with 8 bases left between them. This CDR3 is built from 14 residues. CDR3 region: CASSPQTLNTEAFF. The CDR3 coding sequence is TGTGCCAGCTCACCGCAGACACTGAACACTGAAGCTTTCTTT. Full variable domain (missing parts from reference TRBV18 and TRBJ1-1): NAGVMQNPRHLVRRRGQEARLRCSPMKGHSHVYWYRQLPEEGLKFMVYLQKENIIDESGMPKERFSAEFPKEGPSILRIQQVVRGDSAAYFCASSPQTLNTEAFFGQGTRLTVV.

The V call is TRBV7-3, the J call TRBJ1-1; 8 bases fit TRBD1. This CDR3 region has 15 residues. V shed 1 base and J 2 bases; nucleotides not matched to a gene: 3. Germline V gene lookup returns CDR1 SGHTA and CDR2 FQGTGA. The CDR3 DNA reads TGTGCCAGCAGCTTAATGGGGACAGGAAACACTGAAGCTTTCTTT. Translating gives CASSLMGTGNTEAFF.

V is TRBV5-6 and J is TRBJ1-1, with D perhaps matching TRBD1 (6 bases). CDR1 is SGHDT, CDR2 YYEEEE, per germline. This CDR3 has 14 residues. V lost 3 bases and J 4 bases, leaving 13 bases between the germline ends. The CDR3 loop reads CASSWAEGGTEAFF. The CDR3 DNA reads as TGTGCCAGCAGCTGGGCGGAGGGGGGCACTGAAGCTTTCTTT.

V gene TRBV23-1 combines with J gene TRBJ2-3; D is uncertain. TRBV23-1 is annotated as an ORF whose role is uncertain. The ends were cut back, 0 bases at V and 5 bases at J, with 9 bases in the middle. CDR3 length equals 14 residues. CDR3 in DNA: TGCGCCAGCAGTCAATCGAAAGAGGAAGATACGCAGTATTTT. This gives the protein CASSQSKEEDTQYF.

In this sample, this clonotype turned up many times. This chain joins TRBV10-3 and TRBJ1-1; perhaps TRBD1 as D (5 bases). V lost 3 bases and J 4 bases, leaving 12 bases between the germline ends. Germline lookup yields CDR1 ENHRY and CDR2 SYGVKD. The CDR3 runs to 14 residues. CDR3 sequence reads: CAISDSLGGTEAFF. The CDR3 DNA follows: TGTGCCATCAGTGATAGCTTGGGGGGCACTGAAGCTTTCTTT.

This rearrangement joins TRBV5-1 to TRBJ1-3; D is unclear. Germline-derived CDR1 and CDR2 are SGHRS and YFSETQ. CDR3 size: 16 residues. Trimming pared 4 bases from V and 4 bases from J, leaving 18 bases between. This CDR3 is CASSPLPASSGNTIYF. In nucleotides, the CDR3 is TGCGCCAGCAGCCCACTTCCAGCCAGTTCGGGAAACACCATATATTTT.

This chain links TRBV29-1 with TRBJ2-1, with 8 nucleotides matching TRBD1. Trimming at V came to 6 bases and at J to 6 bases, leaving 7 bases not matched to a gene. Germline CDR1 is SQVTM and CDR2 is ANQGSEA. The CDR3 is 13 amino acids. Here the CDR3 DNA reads TGCAGCGTAGGGACAGGAAGGGGCAATGAGCAGTTCTTC. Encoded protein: CSVGTGRGNEQFF.

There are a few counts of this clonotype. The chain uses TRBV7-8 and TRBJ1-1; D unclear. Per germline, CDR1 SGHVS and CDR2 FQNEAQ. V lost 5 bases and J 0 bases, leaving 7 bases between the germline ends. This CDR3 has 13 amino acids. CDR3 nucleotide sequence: TGTGCCAGCAGCGAAACAATGAACACTGAAGCTTTCTTT. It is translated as CASSETMNTEAFF.

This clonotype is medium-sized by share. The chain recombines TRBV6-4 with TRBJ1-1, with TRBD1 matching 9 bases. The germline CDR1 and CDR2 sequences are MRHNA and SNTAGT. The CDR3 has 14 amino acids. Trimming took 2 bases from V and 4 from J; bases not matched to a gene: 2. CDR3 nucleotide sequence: TGTGCCAGCAGTGACGGGACAGGGATCACTGAAGCTTTCTTT. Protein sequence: CASSDGTGITEAFF.

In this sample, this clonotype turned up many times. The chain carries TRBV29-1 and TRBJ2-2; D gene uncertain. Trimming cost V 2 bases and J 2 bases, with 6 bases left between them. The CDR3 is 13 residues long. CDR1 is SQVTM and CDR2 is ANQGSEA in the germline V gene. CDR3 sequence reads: CSVELVNTGELFF. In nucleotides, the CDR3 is TGCAGCGTTGAACTAGTCAACACCGGGGAGCTGTTTTTT.

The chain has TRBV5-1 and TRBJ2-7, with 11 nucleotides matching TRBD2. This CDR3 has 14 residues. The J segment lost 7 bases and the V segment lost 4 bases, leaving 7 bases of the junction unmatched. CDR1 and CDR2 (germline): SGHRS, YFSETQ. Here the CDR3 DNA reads TGCGCCAGCAGCCAGGGACTAGCGGTGGGAGAGCAGTACTTC. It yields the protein CASSQGLAVGEQYF.

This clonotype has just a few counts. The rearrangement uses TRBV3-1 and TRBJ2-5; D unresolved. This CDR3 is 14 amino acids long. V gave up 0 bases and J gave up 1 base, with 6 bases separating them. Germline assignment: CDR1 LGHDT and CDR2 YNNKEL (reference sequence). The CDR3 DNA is TGTGCCAGCAGCCAAGATCTGACCCAAGAGACCCAGTACTTC. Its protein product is CASSQDLTQETQYF.

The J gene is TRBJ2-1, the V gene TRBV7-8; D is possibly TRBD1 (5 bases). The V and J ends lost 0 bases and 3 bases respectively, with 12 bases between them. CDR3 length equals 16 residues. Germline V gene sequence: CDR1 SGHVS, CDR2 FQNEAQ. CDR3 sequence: CASSLAGWQGYNEQFF. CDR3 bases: TGTGCCAGCAGCTTAGCGGGATGGCAGGGCTACAATGAGCAGTTCTTC.